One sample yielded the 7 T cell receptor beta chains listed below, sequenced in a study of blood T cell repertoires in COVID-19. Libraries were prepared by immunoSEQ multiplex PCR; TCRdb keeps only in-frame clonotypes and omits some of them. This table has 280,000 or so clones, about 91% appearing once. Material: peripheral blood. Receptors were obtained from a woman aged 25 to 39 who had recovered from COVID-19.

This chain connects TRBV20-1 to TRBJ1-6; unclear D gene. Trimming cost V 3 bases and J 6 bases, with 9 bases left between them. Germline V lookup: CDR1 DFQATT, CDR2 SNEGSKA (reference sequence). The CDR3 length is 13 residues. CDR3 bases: TGCAGTGCTAGTACTAAACTTAATTCACCCCTCCACTTT. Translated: CSASTKLNSPLHF.

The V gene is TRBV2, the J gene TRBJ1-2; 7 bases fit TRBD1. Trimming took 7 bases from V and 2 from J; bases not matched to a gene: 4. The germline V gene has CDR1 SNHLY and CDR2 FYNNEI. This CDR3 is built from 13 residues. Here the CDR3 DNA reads TGTGCCAGCACTGCACAGGGGAACTATGGCTACACCTTC. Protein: CASTAQGNYGYTF.

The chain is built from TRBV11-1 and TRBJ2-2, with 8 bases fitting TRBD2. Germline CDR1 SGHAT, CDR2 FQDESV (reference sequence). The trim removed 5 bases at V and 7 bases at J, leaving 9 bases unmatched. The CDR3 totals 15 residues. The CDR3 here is CASSPPGRGDGELFF. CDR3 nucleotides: TGTGCCAGCAGCCCCCCGGGGCGGGGGGACGGGGAGCTGTTTTTT.

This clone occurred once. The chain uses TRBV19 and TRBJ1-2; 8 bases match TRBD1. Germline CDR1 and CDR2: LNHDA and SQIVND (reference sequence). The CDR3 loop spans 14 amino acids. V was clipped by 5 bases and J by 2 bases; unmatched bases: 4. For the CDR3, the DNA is TGTGCCAGTAGTGGGGGACAGGCCAACTATGGCTACACCTTC. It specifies CASSGGQANYGYTF.

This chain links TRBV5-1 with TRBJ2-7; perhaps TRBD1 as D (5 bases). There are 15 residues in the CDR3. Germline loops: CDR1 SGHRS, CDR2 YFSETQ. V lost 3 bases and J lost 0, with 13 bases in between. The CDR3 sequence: CASSSYVDSSYEQYF. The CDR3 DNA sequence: TGCGCCAGCAGCTCCTACGTTGACAGCTCCTACGAGCAGTACTTC.

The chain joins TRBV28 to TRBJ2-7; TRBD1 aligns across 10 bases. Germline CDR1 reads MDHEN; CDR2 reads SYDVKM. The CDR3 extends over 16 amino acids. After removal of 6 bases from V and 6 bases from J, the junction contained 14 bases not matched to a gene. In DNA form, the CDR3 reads TGTGCCAGCAGCCATAAGGCCGGGACAGGGGTTGCCGAGCAGTACTTC. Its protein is CASSHKAGTGVAEQYF.

CDR3 residues: CASSDWNRAPKYGYTF. Here the CDR3 DNA reads TGCGCCAGCAGTGATTGGAACAGGGCACCAAAATATGGCTACACCTTC. This sequence joins TRBV10-1 and TRBJ1-2; maybe TRBD1 (6 bases). Looked up from germline, CDR1 is WNHNN and CDR2 is SYGVQD (reference sequence). Trimming removed 3 bases from V and 5 bases from J, with 19 bases in between. The CDR3 extends over 16 amino acids.